A single sample is the source of the 13 T cell receptor beta chains below, sequenced in a study of T cells in Graves' hyperthyroidism and ophthalmopathy. RNA transcripts yielded amplified TCR beta CDR3 regions. First-round RT-PCR targeting the TCR CDR3 was performed with the HTBI primer set. TCRdb processed the multiplex PCR reads anew with MiXCR; each CDR3 protein has one entry. Of about 640,000 distinct CDR3 sequences listed, around 20% are singletons. The sequenced material came from blood. The source of these receptors is a man aged 30-40 years with Graves' ophthalmopathy.

This clonotype was seen a few times. The chain uses TRBV28 and TRBJ2-5, with 8 bases aligning to TRBD1. CDR1 is MDHEN, CDR2 SYDVKM, per germline. The trim removed 6 bases at V and 2 bases at J, leaving 5 bases unmatched. CDR3 length equals 14 residues. The DNA of the CDR3 is TGTGCCAGCAGACCTTGGACAGGGCAAGAGACCCAGTACTTC. Residues: CASRPWTGQETQYF.

This clonotype was seen at least ten times. The chain recombines TRBV6-1 with TRBJ2-7; the D gene is possibly TRBD1 (6 bases). The CDR3 length is 13 residues. The germline V gene has CDR1 MNHNS and CDR2 SASEGT. V lost 7 bases and J 4 bases, leaving 14 bases between the germline ends. In DNA, the CDR3 is TGTGCCAGCAAGGGGGTTGGGGCTTACGAGCAGTACTTC. It encodes CASKGVGAYEQYF.

This clonotype was seen a few times. V and J are TRBV28 and TRBJ1-6; 7 positions match TRBD1. Germline trimming cut 6 bases from V and 0 bases from J; bases unmatched to any gene: 5. Germline loops: CDR1 MDHEN, CDR2 SYDVKM. The CDR3 runs 16 residues. The CDR3 spells CASRMTGSSYNSPLHF. As DNA, the CDR3 is TGTGCCAGCAGGATGACAGGGAGCTCCTATAATTCACCCCTCCACTTT.

The rearrangement links TRBV20-1 to TRBJ2-7; D remains ambiguous. Germline V CDR1 and CDR2: DFQATT, SNEGSKA (reference sequence). Trimming shortened V by 6 bases and J by 1 base, and 4 bases separated the two germline ends. The CDR3 consists of 10 residues. CDR3 amino acids: CSAQSYEQYF. The CDR3 coding sequence is TGCAGTGCGCAGTCCTACGAGCAGTACTTC.

The chain uses TRBV7-9 and TRBJ2-7; 8 bases fit TRBD1. CDR3 length equals 15 residues. Germline CDR1 and CDR2: SEHNR and FQNEAQ (reference sequence). With 5 bases clipped from V and 1 base from J, the junction kept 7 bases outside the gene matches. The CDR3 DNA sequence: TGTGCCAGCAGCGCTTGGACAGGGAAGTCCTACGAGCAGTACTTC. The encoded protein is CASSAWTGKSYEQYF.

The chain has TRBV27 and TRBJ2-1; D remains ambiguous. The V end was cut by 0 bases, the J end by 10 bases, with 7 bases between. The CDR3 extends over 12 amino acids. CDR1 MNHEY and CDR2 SMNVEV come from the germline V gene (reference sequence). CDR3 amino acids: CASSLSSGEQFF. CDR3 sequence (DNA): TGTGCCAGCAGTTTATCCTCCGGGGAGCAGTTCTTC.

This clonotype has a count of ten or more. V gene TRBV28 combines with J gene TRBJ2-1, with 14 bases lining up with TRBD2. J lost 7 bases, V lost 5 bases, and 19 bases had no gene match. CDR3 length equals 20 residues. CDR1 is MDHEN and CDR2 is SYDVKM in the germline V gene. Here the CDR3 DNA reads TGTGCCAGCAGTCCTATACGTCCGACTAGCGGGAGGGCCAGGATGAATGAGCAGTTCTTC. Protein: CASSPIRPTSGRARMNEQFF.

This clonotype showed up just a few times. The chain links TRBV11-1 to TRBJ2-1; 7 nucleotides agree with TRBD2. The CDR3 runs 17 residues. V gave up 1 base and J gave up 5 bases; unmatched junction bases: 11. Looked up from germline, CDR1 is SGHAT and CDR2 is FQDESV (reference sequence). The chain's CDR3 is CASSLVRLAVGNNEQFF. The CDR3 DNA sequence: TGTGCCAGCAGCTTAGTGAGACTAGCCGTAGGCAACAATGAGCAGTTCTTC.

Ten or more counts support this clonotype. The V and J genes are TRBV4-1 and TRBJ1-1, with D hard to call. The germline V gene encodes CDR1 MGHRA and CDR2 YSYEKL. Deletions cut 4 bases from V and 4 bases from J, with 13 bases between. The CDR3 is 14 residues long. The CDR3 nucleotides read TGCGCCAGCAGCCGCCTATGGGGTCTCACTGAAGCTTTCTTT. It specifies CASSRLWGLTEAFF.

The rearrangement uses TRBV29-1 and TRBJ2-3, with D tentatively TRBD2 (6 bases). Trimming left V 4 bases short and J 6 bases short, with 14 bases between. Germline values: CDR1 SQVTM, CDR2 ANQGSEA. This CDR3 has 13 residues. CDR3 sequence: CSVAPGLIDTQYF. CDR3 nucleotide sequence: TGCAGCGTTGCCCCGGGACTCATCGATACGCAGTATTTT.

This clonotype was found a few times. The J gene is TRBJ1-1, the V gene TRBV5-1; D gene ambiguous. Per germline, CDR1 SGHRS and CDR2 YFSETQ. Between the trimmed V and J ends, which lost 3 bases and 1 base, there was a span of 13 bases. This CDR3 has 15 amino acids. In DNA, the CDR3 is TGCGCCAGCAGCTATAACGCACAGAGGAACACTGAAGCTTTCTTT. It translates to CASSYNAQRNTEAFF.

This clonotype turned up a few times. The chain has TRBV7-9 and TRBJ2-3; 8 nucleotides align to TRBD2. The CDR3 contains 15 residues. Trimming removed 5 bases from V and 0 bases from J; junction bases left unmatched: 4. CDR1 is SEHNR, CDR2 FQNEAQ, per germline (reference sequence). CDR3 nucleotides: TGTGCCAGCAGCCTTAGCGGGATAAGCACAGATACGCAGTATTTT. Residues: CASSLSGISTDTQYF.

This clonotype was observed at least ten times. The rearrangement uses TRBV28 and TRBJ1-5; D gene uncertain. CDR3 length: 13 residues. The V end lost 8 bases, the J end lost 1 base, and 9 bases lay between the germline ends. Germline V lookup: CDR1 MDHEN, CDR2 SYDVKM. The CDR3 nucleotides are TGTGCCAGCGACGAGTGGAGCAATCAGCCCCAGCATTTT. It encodes CASDEWSNQPQHF. The full variable domain, with the rest looked up from reference TRBV28 and TRBJ1-5, is DVKVTQSSRYLVKRTGEKVFLECVQDMDHENMFWYRQDPGLGLRLIYFSYDVKMKEKGDIPEGYSVSREKKERFSLILESASTNQTSMYLCASDEWSNQPQHFGDGTRLSIL.